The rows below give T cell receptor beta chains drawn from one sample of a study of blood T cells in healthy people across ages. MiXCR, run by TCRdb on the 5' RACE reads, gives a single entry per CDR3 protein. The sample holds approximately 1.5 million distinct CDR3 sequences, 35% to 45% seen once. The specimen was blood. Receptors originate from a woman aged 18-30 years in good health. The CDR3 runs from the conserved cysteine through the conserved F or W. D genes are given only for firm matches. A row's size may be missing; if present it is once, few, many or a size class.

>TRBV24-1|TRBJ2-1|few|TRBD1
TGTGCCACCAGTGATCCTGGGACAGTTGAGCAGTTCTTC
CATSDPGTVEQFF
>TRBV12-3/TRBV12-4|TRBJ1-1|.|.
TGTGCCAGCGGGGGCTACACTGAAGCTTTCTTT
CASGGYTEAFF
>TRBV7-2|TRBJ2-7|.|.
TGTGCCAGCAGCCTCGTTCATGGTCCCGAGCAGTACTTC
CASSLVHGPEQYF
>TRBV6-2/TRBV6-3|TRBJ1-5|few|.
TGTGCCAGCAGTTACTCAGAGCTCGGGCGCCAGCCCCAGCATTTT
CASSYSELGRQPQHF
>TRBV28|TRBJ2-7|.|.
TGTGCCAGCAGAACCCCTCGTTACGAGCAGTACTTC
CASRTPRYEQYF
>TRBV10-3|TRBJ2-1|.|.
TGTGCCATCAGTGCGTCTTCGGGCTATGAGCAGTTCTTC
CAISASSGYEQFF
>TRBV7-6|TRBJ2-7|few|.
TGTGCCAGCAGCACGCAGGGGGGGCACTACGAGCAGTACTTC
CASSTQGGHYEQYF
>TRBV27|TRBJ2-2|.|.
TGTGCCAGCAGTTTTCCCCCGGGGGGCGGCACCGGGGAGCTGTTTTTT
CASSFPPGGGTGELFF
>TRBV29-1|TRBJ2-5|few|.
TGCAGCGCCGTGCAGTCGACCCAGTACTTC
CSAVQSTQYF
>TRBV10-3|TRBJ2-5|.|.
TGTGCCATCAGTGAGTCAGTGGTAGGGACAGAGACCCAGTACTTC
CAISESVVGTETQYF
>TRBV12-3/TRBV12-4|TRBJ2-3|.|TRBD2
TGTGCCAGCAGTTTAAGGTCCAGCGGGGTGAGCACAGATACGCAGTATTTT
CASSLRSSGVSTDTQYF
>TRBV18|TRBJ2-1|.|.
TGTGCCAGCTCACCACCGGGACCCAAAGGGAACAATGAGCAGTTCTTC
CASSPPGPKGNNEQFF
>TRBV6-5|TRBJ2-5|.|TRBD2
TGTGCCAGCTCCCAAAGCGGGGAGGCCCAGTACTTC
CASSQSGEAQYF
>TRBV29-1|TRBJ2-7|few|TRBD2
TGCAGCGCAGTAGCGGGAGATTACGAGCAGTACTTC
CSAVAGDYEQYF
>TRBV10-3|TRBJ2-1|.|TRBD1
TGTGCCATCAGTGACCTACAGGGGCCCCAGTTCTTC
CAISDLQGPQFF
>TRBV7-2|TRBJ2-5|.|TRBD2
TGTGCCAGCAGCAGAGAAGCGGGGGGAGGAGAGACCCAGTACTTC
CASSREAGGGETQYF
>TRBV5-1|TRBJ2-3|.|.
TGCGCCAGCAGGTTTCGGGGGATCACAGATACGCAGTATTTT
CASRFRGITDTQYF
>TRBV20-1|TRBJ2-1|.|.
TGCAGTGCTCGGACCGCAGGGATTAGCTCCAATGAGCAGTTCTTC
CSARTAGISSNEQFF